The present T cell receptor (beta chain) was sequenced within a study of blood T cell repertoires in COVID-19 (TCRdb year 2020). Regarding the study in general: Collaborator samples came from the United States, Italy and Spain and covered acute and convalescent phases of COVID-19. The material from the prospective study consisted of cDNA or gDNA derived from T cells, B-cell-depleted T cells, or PBMCs. Deeply sampled blood TCRbeta repertoires from subjects exposed to, actively infected with, or recovered from COVID-19 were included in the dataset. The repertoires were released in a freely available public database intended as a resource for research on the immune response to SARS-CoV-2. The samples were drawn from the first 160 participants of the ongoing ImmuneRACE study and from some 1,300 subjects provided by 6 global collaborators. Nearly every sample came with metadata listing a de-identified subject ID, COVID-19 status, age in years and sex. Where available, HLA class I and class II types were obtained from metadata supplied by the sample provider rather than from assay-based typing. Beyond this particular receptor, the publication reports: The amount of clinical and demographic metadata varied by source and participant and was provided uncurated.

The trim is 5 bases for V and 0 bases for J, with a gap of 10 bases between the germline ends. The germline V gene (reference sequence) provides CDR1 SEHNR and CDR2 FQNEAQ. The CDR3 runs 14 amino acids, cysteine and phenylalanine included. CDR3 DNA only is kept here, 42 bases in frame from base 1. The immunoSEQ Assay, a bias-controlled multiplex PCR, was used to amplify TCRbeta CDR3 regions from genomic DNA. On the authors' methods: The number of nucleated cells in each sample was estimated by amplification of reference gene primers within the assay. To quantify the absolute abundance of each unique TCRbeta CDR3 rearrangement, sequence reads were collapsed and filtered. For each sample, productive Simpson clonality was calculated as the square root of Simpson's diversity index over productive rearrangements. In TCRdb, the immuneACCESS table is reduced to in-frame sequences with V and J assigned. These tables do not hold every clone; where another copy was compared, an unresolved V gene accounts for under half, and the others remain unexplained. The DNA was the basis for D and trimming; V, J and clone size are from that table. A total of some 300,000 clones appear in this sample, more than 90% of them only once. The ten biggest clones cover less than 4% of the sample.

In the prospective study, participants were roughly 18 to 95 years old, resided in fewer than 25 geographic areas of the United States, and were enrolled through a virtual design. To assign participants to cohorts, the prospective study relied on clinical history that participants themselves reported in a screening survey and a study questionnaire. A participant counted as exposed if, within 2 weeks of entering the study, that participant had been in contact with someone who had a PCR-confirmed or clinician-diagnosed COVID-19 case. Mobile phlebotomists in the prospective study collected whole blood, serum and a nasopharyngeal or oropharyngeal swab from every participant. Over a roughly 2-month period, participants in the prospective study had the option of providing additional blood draws and questionnaires. Blood samples from the prospective study were shipped frozen or at room temperature prior to DNA extraction.

Comment on this clone: The target of this receptor is not known. The input lacks base qualities; no much larger clone sits a single base away.

Sequencing used PBMCs or T cells enriched from blood (not recorded which). The chain joins TRBV7-9 to TRBJ1-1; TRBD1 is perhaps the D gene, given 6 matching bases. The clonotype originates from a woman under 40 who had been exposed to COVID-19. CDR3 region: CASSTDRLNTEAFF. The nucleotide sequence is given as TGTGCCAGCAGCACGGACAGACTGAACACTGAAGCTTTCTTT.